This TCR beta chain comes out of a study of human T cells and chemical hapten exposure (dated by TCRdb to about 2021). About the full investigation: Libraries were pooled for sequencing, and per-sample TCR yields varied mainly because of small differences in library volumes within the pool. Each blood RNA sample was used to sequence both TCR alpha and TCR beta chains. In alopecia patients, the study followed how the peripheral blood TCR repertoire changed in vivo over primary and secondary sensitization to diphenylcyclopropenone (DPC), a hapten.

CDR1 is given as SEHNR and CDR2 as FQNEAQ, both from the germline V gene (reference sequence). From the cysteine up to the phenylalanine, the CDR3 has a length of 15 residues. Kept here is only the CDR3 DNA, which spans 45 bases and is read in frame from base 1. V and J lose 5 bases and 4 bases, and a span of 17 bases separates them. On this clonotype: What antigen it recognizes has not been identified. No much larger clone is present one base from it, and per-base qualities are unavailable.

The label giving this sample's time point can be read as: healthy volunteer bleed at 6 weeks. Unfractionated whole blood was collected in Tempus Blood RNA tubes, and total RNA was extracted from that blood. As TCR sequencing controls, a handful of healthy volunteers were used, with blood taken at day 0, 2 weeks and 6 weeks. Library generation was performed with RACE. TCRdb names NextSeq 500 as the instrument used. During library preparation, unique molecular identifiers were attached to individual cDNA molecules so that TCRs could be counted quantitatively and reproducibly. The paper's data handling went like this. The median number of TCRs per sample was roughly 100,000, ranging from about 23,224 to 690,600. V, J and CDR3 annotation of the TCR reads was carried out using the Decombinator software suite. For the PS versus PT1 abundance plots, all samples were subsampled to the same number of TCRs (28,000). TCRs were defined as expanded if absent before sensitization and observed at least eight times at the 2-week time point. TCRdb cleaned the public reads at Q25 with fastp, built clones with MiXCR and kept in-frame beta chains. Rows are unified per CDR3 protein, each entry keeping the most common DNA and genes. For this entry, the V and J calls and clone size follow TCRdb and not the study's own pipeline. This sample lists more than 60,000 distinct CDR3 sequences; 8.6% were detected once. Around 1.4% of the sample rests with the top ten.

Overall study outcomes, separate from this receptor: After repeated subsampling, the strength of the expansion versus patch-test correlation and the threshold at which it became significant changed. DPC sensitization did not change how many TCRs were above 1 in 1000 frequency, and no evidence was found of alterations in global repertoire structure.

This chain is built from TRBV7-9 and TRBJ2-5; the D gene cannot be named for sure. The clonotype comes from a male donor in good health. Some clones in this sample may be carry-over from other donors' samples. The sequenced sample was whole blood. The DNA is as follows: TGTGCCAGCAGCATTCTGGGGTTTAGACCAGAGACCCAGTACTTC. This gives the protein CASSILGFRPETQYF.